The present TCR beta chain was sequenced within a study of yellow fever vaccine responses in identical twins. Broader study findings: Twins showed a vaccine T cell response that reportedly seemed partly convergent, partly personalized.

With regard to this clonotype: Antigen specificity is unknown. Sequence at one end of the junction differs from germline and may be a read error.

TCRdb used MiXCR to reprocess the RT-PCR reads, holding one entry per CDR3 protein. Here the sample spans roughly 10,000 distinct CDR3 sequences, 75% to 90% being singletons. Germline V gives CDR1 SGHRS, CDR2 YFSETQ. The CDR3 runs 14 residues. The sample here was T cells from blood (PBMCs), unsorted or a sorted subset (not recorded which), taken before or after yellow fever vaccination (not recorded which). The chain is built from TRBV5-1 and TRBJ2-3, with TRBD1 matching 10 bases. This sequence was found in a woman between 18 and 29 years old who received the yellow fever vaccine. CDR3 in amino acids: CASSRGQGTDTQYF. Written as DNA, the CDR3 is TGCGCCAGCAGCCGGGGACAGGGGACAGATACGCAATATTTT.